The clone carrying this T cell receptor (beta chain) has only a few counts. Other DNA sequences in the same sample also yield this CDR3. This sample was included in a study of cytomegalovirus exposure and HLA in healthy donors. The CDR3 covers 13 residues. Trimming took 5 bases from V and 1 from J, leaving 9 bases between them. Germline V gives CDR1 MDHEN, CDR2 SYDVKM. 60 Vbeta and 13 Jbeta primers were used in PCR. Data came from immunoSEQ multiplex PCR; TCRdb stores just in-frame clones and leaves some out. The sample includes over 150,000 clones, approximately 70% of them seen just once. This TCR was sampled from a middle-aged woman in good health and CMV-seropositive. Sequencing was carried out using PBMCs. This chain uses TRBV28 with TRBJ2-7; D might be TRBD1 (6 bases). CDR3 DNA: TGTGCCAGCAGTCGTCAGGGGTCCTACGAGCAGTACTTC. Its translation: CASSRQGSYEQYF.